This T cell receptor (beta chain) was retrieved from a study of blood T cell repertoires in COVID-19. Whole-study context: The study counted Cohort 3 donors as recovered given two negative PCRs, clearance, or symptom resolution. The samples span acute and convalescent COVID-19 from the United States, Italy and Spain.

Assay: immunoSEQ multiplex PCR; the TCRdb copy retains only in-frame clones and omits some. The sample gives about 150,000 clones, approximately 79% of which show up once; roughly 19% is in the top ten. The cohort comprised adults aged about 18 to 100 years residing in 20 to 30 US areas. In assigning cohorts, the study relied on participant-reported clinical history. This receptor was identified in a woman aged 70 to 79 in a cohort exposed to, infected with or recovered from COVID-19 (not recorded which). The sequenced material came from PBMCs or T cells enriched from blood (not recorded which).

This CDR3 is CASSETSGRGDEQFF. CDR3 coding DNA: TGTGCCAGCAGTGAAACTAGCGGGAGAGGGGATGAGCAGTTCTTC. The chain combines TRBV11-3 with TRBJ2-1, with 11 nucleotides matching TRBD2. The CDR3 has 15 amino acids. V shed 6 bases, J shed 8 bases, and the junction held 9 bases outside the gene matches. From germline, CDR1 is SGHNT and CDR2 YENEEA.